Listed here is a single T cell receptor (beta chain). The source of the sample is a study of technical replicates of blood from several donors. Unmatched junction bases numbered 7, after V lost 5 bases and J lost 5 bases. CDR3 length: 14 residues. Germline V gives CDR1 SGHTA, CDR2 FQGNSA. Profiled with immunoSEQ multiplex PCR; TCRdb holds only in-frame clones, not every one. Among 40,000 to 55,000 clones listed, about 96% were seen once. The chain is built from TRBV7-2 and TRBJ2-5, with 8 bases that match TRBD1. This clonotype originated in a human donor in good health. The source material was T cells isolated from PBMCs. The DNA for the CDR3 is TGTGCCAGCAGCCTGGGACAGGCGGTGGAGACCCAGTACTTC. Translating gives CASSLGQAVETQYF.